This TCR beta chain is from a study of identical twins. TCRdb recomputed calls from the 5' RACE reads with MiXCR, one row per CDR3 protein. Of about 720,000 distinct CDR3 sequences in the sample, 15% to 20% were seen once. The germline CDR1 and CDR2 sequences are MNHEY and SMNVEV (reference sequence). The ends were cut back, 6 bases at V and 7 bases at J, with 10 bases in the middle. The CDR3 has 11 amino acids. The sample also formed part of further work on T cells expressing NK-cell markers. As reported in that work: Among several donors, these clonotypes also ranked first in the CD3+CD56-NKG2C+ fraction.

The V and J genes are TRBV27 and TRBJ2-7, with D possibly TRBD2 on 6 matching bases. This receptor was obtained from a woman younger than 35 in good health. Sequenced input: PBMCs. The DNA of the CDR3 is TGTGCCAGCAGAAAGGCGGGAGAGCAGTACTTC. This codes for CASRKAGEQYF.